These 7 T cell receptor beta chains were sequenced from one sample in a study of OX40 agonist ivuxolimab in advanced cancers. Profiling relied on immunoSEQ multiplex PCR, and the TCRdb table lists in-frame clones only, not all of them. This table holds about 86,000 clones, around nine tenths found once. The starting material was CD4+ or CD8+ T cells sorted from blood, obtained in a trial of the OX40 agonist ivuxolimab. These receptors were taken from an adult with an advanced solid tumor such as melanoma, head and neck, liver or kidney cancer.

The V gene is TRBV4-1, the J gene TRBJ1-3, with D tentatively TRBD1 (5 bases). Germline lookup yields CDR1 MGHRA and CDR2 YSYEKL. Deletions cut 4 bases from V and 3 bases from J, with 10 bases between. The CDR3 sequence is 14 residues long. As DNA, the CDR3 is TGCGCCAGCAGCCGGGACGAGCGTGGAAACACCATATATTTT. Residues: CASSRDERGNTIYF.

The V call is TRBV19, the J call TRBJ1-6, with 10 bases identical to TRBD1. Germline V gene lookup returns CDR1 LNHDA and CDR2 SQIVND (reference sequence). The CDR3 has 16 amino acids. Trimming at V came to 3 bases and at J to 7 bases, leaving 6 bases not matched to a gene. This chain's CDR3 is CASSMRRDRGNSPLHF. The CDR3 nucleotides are TGTGCCAGTAGTATGCGCCGGGACAGGGGCAATTCACCCCTCCACTTT. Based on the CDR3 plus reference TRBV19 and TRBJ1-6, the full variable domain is DGGITQSPKYLFRKEGQNVTLSCEQNLNHDAMYWYRQDPGQGLRLIYYSQIVNDFQKGDIAEGYSVSREKKESFPLTVTSAQKNPTAFYLCASSMRRDRGNSPLHFGNGTRLTVT.

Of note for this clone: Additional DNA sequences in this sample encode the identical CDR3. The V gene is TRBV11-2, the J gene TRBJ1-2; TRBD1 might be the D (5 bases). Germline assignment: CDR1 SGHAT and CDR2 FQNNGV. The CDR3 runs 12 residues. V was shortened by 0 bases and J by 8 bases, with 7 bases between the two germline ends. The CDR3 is CASSLEGHGYTF. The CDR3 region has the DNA TGTGCCAGCAGCTTAGAGGGGCACGGCTACACCTTC.

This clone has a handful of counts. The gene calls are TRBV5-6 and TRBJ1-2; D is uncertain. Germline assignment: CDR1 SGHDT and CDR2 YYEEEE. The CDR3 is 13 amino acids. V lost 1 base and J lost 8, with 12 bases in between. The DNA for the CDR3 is TGTGCCAGCAGCTTGCTCGTTCCGTTCGGCTACACCTTC. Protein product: CASSLLVPFGYTF.

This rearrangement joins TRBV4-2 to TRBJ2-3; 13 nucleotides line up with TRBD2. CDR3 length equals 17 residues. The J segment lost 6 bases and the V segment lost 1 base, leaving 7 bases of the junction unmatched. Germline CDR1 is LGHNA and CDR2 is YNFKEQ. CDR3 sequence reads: CASSQARLAGGRDTQYF. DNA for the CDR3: TGTGCCAGCAGCCAAGCGAGACTAGCGGGGGGAAGGGATACGCAGTATTTT.

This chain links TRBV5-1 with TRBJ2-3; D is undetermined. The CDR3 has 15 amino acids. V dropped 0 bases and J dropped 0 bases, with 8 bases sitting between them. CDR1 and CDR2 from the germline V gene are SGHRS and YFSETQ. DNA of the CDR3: TGCGCCAGCAGCTTGGAGAAGCGAAGCACAGATACGCAGTATTTT. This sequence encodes CASSLEKRSTDTQYF.

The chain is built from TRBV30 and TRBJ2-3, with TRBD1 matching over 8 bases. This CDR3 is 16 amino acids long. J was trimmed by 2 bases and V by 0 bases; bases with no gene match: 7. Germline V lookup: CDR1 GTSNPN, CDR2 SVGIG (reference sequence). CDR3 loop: CAWSVRRQGNTDTQYF. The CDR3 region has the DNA TGTGCCTGGAGTGTTCGAAGACAGGGGAACACAGATACGCAGTATTTT. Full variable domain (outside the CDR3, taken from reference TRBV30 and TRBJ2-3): SQTIHQWPATLVQPVGSPLSLECTVEGTSNPNLYWYRQAAGRGLQLLFYSVGIGQISSEVPQNLSASRPQDRQFILSSKKLLLSDSGFYLCAWSVRRQGNTDTQYFGPGTRLTVL.